These 5 T cell receptor beta chains originate from one sample sequenced in a study of early T cells in non-severe SARS-CoV-2 infection. TCRdb independently ran MiXCR on the 5' RACE reads; one entry per CDR3 protein. The data show tens of thousands of distinct CDR3 sequences, under 15% seen once. Sequenced sample: whole blood. All receptors come from an adult who was a healthcare worker with PCR-confirmed SARS-CoV-2 infection or an uninfected control (not recorded which).

This clonotype was seen many times. The chain recombines TRBV12-3 or TRBV12-4 with TRBJ1-5; 7 nucleotides agree with TRBD1. V lost 6 bases and J lost 2; bases outside the gene matches: 7. This CDR3 is built from 15 residues. The chain's CDR3 is CASSFTGVGNQPQHF. For the CDR3, the DNA is TGTGCCAGCAGCTTCACAGGGGTCGGCAATCAGCCCCAGCATTTT.

A few counts support this clonotype. The chain recombines TRBV10-2 with TRBJ2-4; D is uncertain. There are 12 residues in the CDR3. Germline assignment: CDR1 WSHSY and CDR2 SAAADI. Between the trimmed V and J ends, which lost 1 base and 7 bases, there was a span of 5 bases. CDR3 amino acids: CASSELDNIQYF. The CDR3 DNA follows: TGCGCCAGCAGTGAGTTGGACAACATTCAGTACTTC.

This clonotype was picked up a small number of times. V usage is TRBV30 and J usage is TRBJ2-7; D gene ambiguous. Germline-derived CDR1 and CDR2 are GTSNPN and SVGIG (reference sequence). The CDR3 sequence is 14 residues long. Trimming pared 3 bases from V and 0 bases from J, leaving 12 bases between. The CDR3 here is CAWRPMTHSYEQYF. The CDR3 nucleotides read TGTGCCTGGAGGCCGATGACACACTCCTACGAGCAGTACTTC.

This clonotype has at least ten counts. The chain uses TRBV20-1 and TRBJ1-5; a weak D match, TRBD1 (6 bases). Germline CDR1 reads DFQATT; CDR2 reads SNEGSKA (reference sequence). V was shortened by 4 bases and J by 7 bases, with 14 bases between the two germline ends. The CDR3 covers 13 residues. The CDR3 loop is CSATGGSDQPQHF. The CDR3 DNA sequence: TGCAGTGCTACGGGGGGCTCGGACCAGCCCCAGCATTTT.

The chain uses TRBV7-2 and TRBJ2-3; D possibly corresponds to TRBD2 (5 bases). In germline, CDR1 is SGHTA, CDR2 FQGNSA. The V and J ends lost 5 bases and 3 bases respectively, with 15 bases between them. This CDR3 is 15 amino acids long. The CDR3: CASSPSLVATDTQYF. The DNA of the CDR3 is TGTGCCAGCAGCCCTAGCCTGGTAGCTACAGATACGCAGTATTTT.